The 2 T cell receptor beta chains below come from one sample, sequenced in a study of cytomegalovirus exposure and HLA in healthy donors. In the PCR, 60 Vbeta and 13 Jbeta primers were used. Profiled with immunoSEQ multiplex PCR; TCRdb holds only in-frame clones, not every one. In the table there are 140,000 to 150,000 clones, roughly three quarters of which are singletons. Input material: PBMCs. These receptors were collected from a female donor in good health and CMV-seronegative.

The chain's CDR3 is CAWSVTGGNYEQYF. As DNA, the CDR3 is TGTGCCTGGAGTGTAACAGGGGGTAACTACGAGCAGTACTTC. The rearrangement joins TRBV30 to TRBJ2-7; TRBD1 aligns across 8 bases. J lost 3 bases, V lost 0 bases, and 4 bases had no gene match. Germline V CDR1 and CDR2: GTSNPN, SVGIG (reference sequence). This CDR3 region has 14 residues.

The chain has TRBV4-1 and TRBJ2-5; D ambiguous. The germline gives CDR1 MGHRA, CDR2 YSYEKL. The V end lost 3 bases, the J end lost 2 bases, and 7 bases lay between the germline ends. CDR3 length: 13 residues. The CDR3 nucleotides are TGCGCCAGCAGCCATCCCAGTCAAGAGACCCAGTACTTC. Its translation: CASSHPSQETQYF.